This T cell receptor (beta chain) was identified during a study of metastatic and nonmetastatic thyroid tumors (dated by TCRdb to 2019 to 2021). Background for the entire study: Repertoires were compared across peripheral blood and tumor or nodule tissue samples from malignant and benign thyroid patients. The research as a whole found: In both blood and tumor samples, TCR beta diversity was reported to be significantly higher in malignant tumors than in benign nodules.

None of the patients had been given any treatment before thyroid surgery. The study retrospectively analysed patient clinical samples collected from the early 2010s to the late 2010s using T-cell receptor beta sequencing. Details on this clone: The clone's antigen remains unknown. No base-level quality is on record; no much larger clone is a single base apart.

CDR1 and CDR2 were assigned from the germline V gene (reference sequence) as DFQATT and SNEGSKA. V is shortened by 6 bases, J by 6 bases, and the region joining them spans 23 bases. The CDR3, cysteine through phenylalanine, is 15 amino acids long. The only DNA kept is the CDR3, 45 bases in frame from the first base. Libraries were constructed by PCR. The sequencer was an Illumina HiSeq 4000. High-throughput sequencing was used to profile the TCR beta-chain CDR3 region of every patient. The authors' pipeline ran thus. CDR3 differences across clinicopathological groups were used to build a classifier for discriminating distant-metastatic papillary thyroid cancer patients. The Shannon index was used to measure repertoire diversity, and the Morisita-Horn index was used to measure how similar tumor and blood repertoires were. The public reads were quality trimmed at Q25 with fastp and then assembled into clones with MiXCR by TCRdb, keeping productive beta chains. These V and J calls rely on TCRdb rather than the paper's analysis. The sample profile shows 32,000 or so clones; about 17% of them were found once. 5% to 7.5% of the sample belongs to the ten largest clones.

The chain links TRBV20-1 with TRBJ1-1, with the D gene uncertain. Sequencing was performed on blood. This sequence originates from a male donor with papillary thyroid cancer or a benign thyroid nodule (not recorded which). Some clones in this sample may be carry-over from other donors' samples. The CDR3: CSAKAIDRIIAEAFF. The DNA sequence reads TGCAGTGCCAAAGCTATAGACCGAATCATTGCTGAAGCTTTCTTT.